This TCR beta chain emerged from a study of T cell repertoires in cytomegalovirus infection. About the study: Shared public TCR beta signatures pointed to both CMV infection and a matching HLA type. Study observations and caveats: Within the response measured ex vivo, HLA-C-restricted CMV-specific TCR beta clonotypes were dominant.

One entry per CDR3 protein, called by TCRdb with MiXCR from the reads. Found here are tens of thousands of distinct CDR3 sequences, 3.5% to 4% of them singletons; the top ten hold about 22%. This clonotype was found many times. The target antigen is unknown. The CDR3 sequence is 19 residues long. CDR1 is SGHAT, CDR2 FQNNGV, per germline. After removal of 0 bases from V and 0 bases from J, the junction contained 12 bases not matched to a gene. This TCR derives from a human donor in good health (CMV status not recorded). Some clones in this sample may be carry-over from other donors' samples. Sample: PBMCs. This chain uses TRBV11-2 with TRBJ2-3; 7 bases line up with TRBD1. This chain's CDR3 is CASSLDLRGPQISTDTQYF. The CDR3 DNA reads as TGTGCCAGCAGCTTAGATCTGAGGGGGCCCCAAATAAGCACAGATACGCAGTATTTT.